This T cell receptor beta chain was retrieved from a study of shared clonotypes between healthy human individuals. The CDR3 sequence is 14 residues long. Trimming took off 4 bases at V and 5 bases at J, with 14 bases between the two ends. Germline CDR1 is SGHDN and CDR2 is FVKESK. In the sorted-subset replicate PCRs, around 200 ng DNA, 25,000 to 30,000 T cell genomes, was used. Profiled with immunoSEQ multiplex PCR; TCRdb holds only in-frame clones, not every one. The sample lists a few hundred thousand clones, around 97% occurring once. The chain couples TRBV14 to TRBJ2-5; perhaps D is TRBD1 or TRBD2 (6 bases each). The sequence came from a woman aged 25 to 39 in good health. What was sequenced was naive CD4+ T cells sorted from blood. Documented subset: CD45RA+ positively selected. Here the CDR3 DNA reads TGTGCCAGCAGCCCCTACAGGGACTTGGAGACCCAGTACTTC. Translated, it gives CASSPYRDLETQYF.